This T cell receptor beta chain was documented in a study of T cells in Graves' hyperthyroidism and ophthalmopathy. Study-wide results and limits: Median prediction lead before ophthalmopathy onset was 6.5 months with the model. Among clonotypes expanded in thyroid above 0.001, most were also found in blood.

The study left out patients who had uncontrolled infection, other autoimmune disease, pregnancy or lactation. Diagnosing involved the use of clinical symptoms, serum thyroxine and TRAb, thyroid ultrasound and orbital computed tomography. With 0 bases removed from V and 4 bases from J, the gap between germline ends came to 10 bases. CDR1 SGDLS and CDR2 YYNGEE come from the germline V gene. The CDR3 is 14 amino acids. RNA transcripts were the template for amplifying TCR beta CDR3 regions. Using the HTBI primer set, a first-round RT-PCR was run on the TCR CDR3. Using its own MiXCR run on the multiplex PCR reads, TCRdb lists one record per CDR3 protein. This table has about 540,000 distinct CDR3 sequences, 40% to 55% appearing once. This clonotype was recorded a few times. The antigen remains undetermined.

This clonotype was obtained from a woman under 30 with Graves' hyperthyroidism. This chain uses TRBV9 with TRBJ1-2; the D is unclear. The sample consisted of peripheral blood or thyroid tissue (not recorded which). This CDR3 reads CASSVDMGIYGYTF. In nucleotides, the CDR3 is TGTGCCAGCAGCGTAGATATGGGGATCTATGGCTACACCTTC.